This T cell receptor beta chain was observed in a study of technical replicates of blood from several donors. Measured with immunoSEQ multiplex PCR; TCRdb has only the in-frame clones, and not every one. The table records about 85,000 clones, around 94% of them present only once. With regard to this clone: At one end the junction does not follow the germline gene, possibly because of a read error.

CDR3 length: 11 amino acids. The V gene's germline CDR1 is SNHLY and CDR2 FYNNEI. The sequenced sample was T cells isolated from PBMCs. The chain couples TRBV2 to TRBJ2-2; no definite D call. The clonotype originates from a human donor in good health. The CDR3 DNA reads TGTGCCAGCAGTAGCCCATCTTCCCCAAATTTT. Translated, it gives CASSSPSSPNF.